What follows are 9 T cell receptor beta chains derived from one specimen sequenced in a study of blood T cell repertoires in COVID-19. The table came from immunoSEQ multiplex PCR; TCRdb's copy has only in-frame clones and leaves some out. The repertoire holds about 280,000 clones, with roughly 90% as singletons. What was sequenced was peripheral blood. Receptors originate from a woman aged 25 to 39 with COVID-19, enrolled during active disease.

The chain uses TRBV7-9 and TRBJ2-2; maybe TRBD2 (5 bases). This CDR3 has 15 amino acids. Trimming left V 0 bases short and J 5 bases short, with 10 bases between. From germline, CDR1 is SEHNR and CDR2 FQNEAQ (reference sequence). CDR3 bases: TGTGCCAGCAGCTTAGCCAGAGGGATTACCGGGGAGCTGTTTTTT. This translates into CASSLARGITGELFF.

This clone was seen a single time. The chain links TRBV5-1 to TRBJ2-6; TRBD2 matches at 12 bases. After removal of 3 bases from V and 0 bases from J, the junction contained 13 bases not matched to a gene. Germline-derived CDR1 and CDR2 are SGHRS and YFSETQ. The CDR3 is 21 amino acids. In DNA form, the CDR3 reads TGCGCCAGCAGCTGGGGTCCTGGGACTAGCGGGCAGAGCTCTGGGGCCAACGTCCTGACTTTC. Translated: CASSWGPGTSGQSSGANVLTF.

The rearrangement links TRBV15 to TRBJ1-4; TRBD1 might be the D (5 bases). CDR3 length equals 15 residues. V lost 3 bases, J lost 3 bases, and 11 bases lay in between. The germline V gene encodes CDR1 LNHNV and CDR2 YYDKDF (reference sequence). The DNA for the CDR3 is TGTGCCACCAGCAGTGGACACGGGTCTAATGAAAAACTGTTTTTT. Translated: CATSSGHGSNEKLFF.

The chain's CDR3 is CASSYSLAETTQYF. DNA for the CDR3: TGTGCCAGCAGTTACTCTCTAGCGGAGACTACGCAGTATTTT. The J gene is TRBJ2-3, the V gene TRBV6-5; 7 bases line up with TRBD2. Germline V gene sequence: CDR1 MNHEY, CDR2 SVGAGI. J lost 8 bases, V lost 0 bases, and 5 bases had no gene match. The CDR3 is 14 residues long.

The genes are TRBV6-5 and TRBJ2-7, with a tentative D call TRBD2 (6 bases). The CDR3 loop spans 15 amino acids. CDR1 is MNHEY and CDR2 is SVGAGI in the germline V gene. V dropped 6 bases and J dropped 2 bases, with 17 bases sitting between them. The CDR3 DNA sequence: TGTGCCAGCAGCCGATACCGGGACTCTACCTACGAGCAGTACTTC. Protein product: CASSRYRDSTYEQYF.

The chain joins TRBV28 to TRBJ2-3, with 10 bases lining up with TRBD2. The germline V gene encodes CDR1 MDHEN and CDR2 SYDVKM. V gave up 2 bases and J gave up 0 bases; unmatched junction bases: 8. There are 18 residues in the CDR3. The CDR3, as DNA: TGTGCCAGCAGTTTACGCCACGGACTAGCGGCTAGCACAGATACGCAGTATTTT. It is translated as CASSLRHGLAASTDTQYF.

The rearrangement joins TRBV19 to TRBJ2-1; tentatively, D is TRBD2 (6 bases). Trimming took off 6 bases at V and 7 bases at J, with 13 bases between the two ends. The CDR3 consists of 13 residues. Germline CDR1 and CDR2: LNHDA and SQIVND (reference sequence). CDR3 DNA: TGTGCCAGTAGCATTCTAGCGAAAAATGAGCAGTTCTTC. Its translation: CASSILAKNEQFF.

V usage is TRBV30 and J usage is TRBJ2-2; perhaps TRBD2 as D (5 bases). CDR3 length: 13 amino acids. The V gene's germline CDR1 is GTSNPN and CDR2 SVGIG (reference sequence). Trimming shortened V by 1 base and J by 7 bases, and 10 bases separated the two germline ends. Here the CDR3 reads CAWSALGDGELFF. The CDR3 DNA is TGTGCCTGGAGTGCCCTCGGGGACGGGGAGCTGTTTTTT.

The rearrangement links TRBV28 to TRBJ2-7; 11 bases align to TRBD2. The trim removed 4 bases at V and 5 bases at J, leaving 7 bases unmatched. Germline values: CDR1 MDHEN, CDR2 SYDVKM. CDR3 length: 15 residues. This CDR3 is CASSSTSGTIHEQYF. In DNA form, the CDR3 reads TGTGCCAGCAGTTCGACTAGCGGGACAATCCACGAGCAGTACTTC.